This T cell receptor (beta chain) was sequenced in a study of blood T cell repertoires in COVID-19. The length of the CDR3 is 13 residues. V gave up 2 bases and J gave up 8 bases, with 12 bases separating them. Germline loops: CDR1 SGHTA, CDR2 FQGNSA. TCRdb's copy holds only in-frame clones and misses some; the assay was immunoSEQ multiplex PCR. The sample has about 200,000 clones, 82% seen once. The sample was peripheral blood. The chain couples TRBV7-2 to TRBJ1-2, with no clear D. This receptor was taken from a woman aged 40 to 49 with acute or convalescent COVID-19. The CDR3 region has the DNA TGTGCCAGCAGCTTATCCCGAGGGTTAGGCTACACCTTC. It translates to CASSLSRGLGYTF.